The clone carrying this T cell receptor (beta chain) was seen just once. The antigen remains undetermined. Generated by immunoSEQ multiplex PCR, the TCRdb table keeps only in-frame clones and is missing some. The sample shows about 76,000 clones, 85% of them seen only once. This entry is derived from a study of OX40 agonist ivuxolimab in advanced cancers. As for the study in general: Three patients, one with hepatocellular carcinoma and two with cutaneous melanoma, responded partially.

Study-level points and caveats: The antigens recognized by the expanded peripheral T cells, that is their antigen specificity, were not determined. Dose levels from 0.1 to 3.0 mg/kg saw CD4+ and CD8+ blood T cells expand clonally by week 6.

This CDR3 comprises 16 residues. Trimming took 6 bases from V and 0 from J, leaving 14 bases between them. Germline V gene data show CDR1 as SGHAT and CDR2 as FQNNGV. At cycle 4 day 1, cycle 7 day 1, and baseline, blood was sampled. The TCR sequence derives from an adult with an advanced solid tumor such as melanoma, head and neck, liver or kidney cancer. The chain has TRBV11-2 and TRBJ1-4, with TRBD1 as a possible D gene (5 bases). Sequencing was performed on CD4+ or CD8+ T cells sorted from blood, taken in a trial of the OX40 agonist ivuxolimab. The CDR3 nucleotides read TGTGCCAGCAGGGGAGCAGGGCTCACAACTAATGAAAAACTGTTTTTT. This encodes CASRGAGLTTNEKLFF.